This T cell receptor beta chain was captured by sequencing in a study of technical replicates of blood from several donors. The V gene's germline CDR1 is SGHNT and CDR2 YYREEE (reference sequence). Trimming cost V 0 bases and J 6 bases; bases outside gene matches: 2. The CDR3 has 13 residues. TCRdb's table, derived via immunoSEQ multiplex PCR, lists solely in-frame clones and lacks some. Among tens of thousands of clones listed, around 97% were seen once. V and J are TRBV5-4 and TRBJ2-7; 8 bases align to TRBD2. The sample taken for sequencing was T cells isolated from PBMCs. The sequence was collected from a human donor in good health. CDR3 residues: CASSLVREGEQYF. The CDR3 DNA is TGTGCCAGCAGCTTGGTTCGGGAGGGCGAGCAGTACTTC.